This T cell receptor (beta chain) came from a study of cytomegalovirus exposure and HLA in healthy donors. Both 60 Vbeta primers and 13 Jbeta primers went into the PCR. TCRdb keeps only in-frame clones here, not all; method: immunoSEQ multiplex PCR. The data contain approximately 250,000 clones, 78% of them singletons. V lost 6 bases to trimming and J lost 2 bases, with 6 bases between them. Germline V gene lookup returns CDR1 SNHLY and CDR2 FYNNEI. The CDR3 has 12 amino acids. The receptor was isolated from a boy aged 10-17 years in good health and CMV-seronegative. Sequencing input: PBMCs. This sequence joins TRBV2 and TRBJ2-3; the D gene is possibly TRBD2 (5 bases). In nucleotides, the CDR3 is TGTGCCAGCAGAGCGGACACAGATACGCAGTATTTT. It encodes CASRADTDTQYF.